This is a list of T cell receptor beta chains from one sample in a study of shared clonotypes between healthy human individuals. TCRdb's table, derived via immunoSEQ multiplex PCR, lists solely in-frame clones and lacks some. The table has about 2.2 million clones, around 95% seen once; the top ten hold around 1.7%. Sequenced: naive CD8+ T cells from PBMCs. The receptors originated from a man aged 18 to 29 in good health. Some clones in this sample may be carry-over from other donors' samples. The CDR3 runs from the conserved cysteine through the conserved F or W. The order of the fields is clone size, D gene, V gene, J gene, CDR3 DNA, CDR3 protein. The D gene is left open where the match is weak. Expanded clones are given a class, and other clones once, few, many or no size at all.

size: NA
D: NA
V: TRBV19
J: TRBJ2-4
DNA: TGTGCCAGTAGTAATGTGGACATTCAGTACTTC
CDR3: CASSNVDIQYF

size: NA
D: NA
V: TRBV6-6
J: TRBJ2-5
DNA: TGTGCCAGCAGTCCCCCGGAGGTCCAAGAGACCCAGTACTTC
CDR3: CASSPPEVQETQYF

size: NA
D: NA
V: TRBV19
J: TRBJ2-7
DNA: TGTCCTGCCCCACAGCGGTTTAGCTCCTACGAGCAGTACTTC
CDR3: CPAPQRFSSYEQYF

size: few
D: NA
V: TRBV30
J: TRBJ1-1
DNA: TGTGCCTGGAGTGTGGGTTTCACTGAAGCTTTCTTT
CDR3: CAWSVGFTEAFF

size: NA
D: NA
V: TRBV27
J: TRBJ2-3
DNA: TGTGCCAGCAGTCCAACGCGCGCAGATACGCAGTATTTT
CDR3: CASSPTRADTQYF

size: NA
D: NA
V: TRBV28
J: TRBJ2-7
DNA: TGTGCCAGCAGTTTCAGGAGCTCCTTCGAGCAGTACTTC
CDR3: CASSFRSSFEQYF

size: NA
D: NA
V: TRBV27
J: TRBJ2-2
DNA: TGTGCCAGCAGTTTAGCTAGAACCGGGGAGCTGTTTTTT
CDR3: CASSLARTGELFF

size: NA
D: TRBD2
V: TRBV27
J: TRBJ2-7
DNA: TGTGCCAGCAGTTTTGCCGGGACTAGCGACTTCTACGAGCAGTACTTC
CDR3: CASSFAGTSDFYEQYF

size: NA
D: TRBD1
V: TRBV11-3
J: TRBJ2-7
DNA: TGTGCCAGCAGCCTAAAGGGCACAGGGGGCGAGCAGTACTTC
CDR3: CASSLKGTGGEQYF

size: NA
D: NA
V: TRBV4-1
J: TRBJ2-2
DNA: TGCGCCAGCAGCCAAGAGGGGTACACCGGGGAGCTGTTTTTT
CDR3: CASSQEGYTGELFF

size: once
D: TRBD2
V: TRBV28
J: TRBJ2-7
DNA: TGTGCCAGCAGTCCTCGCGGCGGGAGCTACGAGCAGTACTTC
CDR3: CASSPRGGSYEQYF

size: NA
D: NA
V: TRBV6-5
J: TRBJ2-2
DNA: TGTGCCAGCAGTTACTCGACCTCGAGAGGGGGGGAGCTGTTTTTT
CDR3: CASSYSTSRGGELFF

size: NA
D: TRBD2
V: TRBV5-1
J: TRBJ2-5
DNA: TGCGCCAGCAGACTAGGGGGTAATCTAGCGGGGCGGCAAGAGACCCAGTACTTC
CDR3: CASRLGGNLAGRQETQYF

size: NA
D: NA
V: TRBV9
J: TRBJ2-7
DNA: TGTGCCAGCAGCGTAGGAGGACGCTACGAGCAGTACTTC
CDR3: CASSVGGRYEQYF

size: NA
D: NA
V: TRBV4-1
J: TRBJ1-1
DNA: TGCGCCAGCAGCCAAGATAGGATTAGGAACACTGAAGCTTTCTTT
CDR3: CASSQDRIRNTEAFF

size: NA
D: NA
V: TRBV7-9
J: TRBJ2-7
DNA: TGTGCCAGCAGGGGCAGCACTGTCGAGCAGTACTTC
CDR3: CASRGSTVEQYF

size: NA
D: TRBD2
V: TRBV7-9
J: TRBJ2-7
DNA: TGTGCCAGCAGCTTAGTTTCTCTAGCGGGAGGCGAGCAGTACTTC
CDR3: CASSLVSLAGGEQYF

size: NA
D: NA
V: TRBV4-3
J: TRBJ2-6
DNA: TGCGCCAGCAGCCCCCGGGGCTCTGGGGCCAACGTCCTGACTTTC
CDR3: CASSPRGSGANVLTF

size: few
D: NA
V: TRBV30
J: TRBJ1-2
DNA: TGTGCCTGGACCCACCCGGTACCCAACACCTTC
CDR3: CAWTHPVPNTF

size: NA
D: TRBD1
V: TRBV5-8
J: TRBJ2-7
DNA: TGTGCCAGCAGCTTTGGGGCAGGGGGCGAGGGTTACGAGCAGTACTTC
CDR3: CASSFGAGGEGYEQYF

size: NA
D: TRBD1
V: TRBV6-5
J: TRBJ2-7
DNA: TGTGCCAGCAGTTACTCGAGGACAGGGTATAACGAGCAGTACTTC
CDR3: CASSYSRTGYNEQYF

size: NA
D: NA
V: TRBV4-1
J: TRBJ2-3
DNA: TGCGCCAGCAGCCAAGAGGAGCGTGCGGAACTCACAGATACGCAGTATTTT
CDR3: CASSQEERAELTDTQYF

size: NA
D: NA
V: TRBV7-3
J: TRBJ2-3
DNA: TGTGCCAGCAGCTTATCGGGTGGCGGATACACAGATACGCAGTATTTT
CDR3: CASSLSGGGYTDTQYF

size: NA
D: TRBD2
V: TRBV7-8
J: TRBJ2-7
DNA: TGTGCCAGCAGCGCCGGGACTAGCGGGAGGTACGAGCAGTACTTC
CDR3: CASSAGTSGRYEQYF

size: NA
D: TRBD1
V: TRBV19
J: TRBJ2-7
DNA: TGTGCCAGTAGTATTCCGGGACAGGGGGACCACGAGCAGTACTTC
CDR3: CASSIPGQGDHEQYF

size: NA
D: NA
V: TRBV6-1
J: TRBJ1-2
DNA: TGTGCCAGCAGTGGGGCGACAGGCTACACCTTC
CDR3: CASSGATGYTF

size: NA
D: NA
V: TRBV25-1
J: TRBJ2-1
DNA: TGTGCCAGCACCATTGGGGGTGGGCAGTTCTTC
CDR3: CASTIGGGQFF

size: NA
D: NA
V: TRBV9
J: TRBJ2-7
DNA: TGTGCCAGCAGCGTAGAGGCGGGCAGCTCCTACGAGCAGTACTTC
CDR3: CASSVEAGSSYEQYF

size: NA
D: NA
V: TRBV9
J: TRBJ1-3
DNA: TGTGCCAGCACCCCGACAGGCACTGCCTCTGGAAACACCATATATTTT
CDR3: CASTPTGTASGNTIYF

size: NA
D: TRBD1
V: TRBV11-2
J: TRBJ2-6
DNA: TGTGCCAGCAGCTTAGGGGAGAAGACAGGGATTTTTGGGGCCAACGTCCTGACTTTC
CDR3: CASSLGEKTGIFGANVLTF

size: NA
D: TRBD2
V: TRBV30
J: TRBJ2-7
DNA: TGTGCCTGGAGTGCCCGGACTAGCGGGAGACCGAGGAGCTCCTACGAGCAGTACTTC
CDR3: CAWSARTSGRPRSSYEQYF

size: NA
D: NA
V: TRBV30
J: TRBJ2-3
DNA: TGTGCCTGGAGCGGTACGGCGGATTCAGGGAAAGATACGCAGTATTTT
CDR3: CAWSGTADSGKDTQYF

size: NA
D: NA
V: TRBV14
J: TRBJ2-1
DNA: TGTGCCAGCAGCCCTGGCCTGAGGGGAGAAGGTGAGCAGTTCTTC
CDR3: CASSPGLRGEGEQFF

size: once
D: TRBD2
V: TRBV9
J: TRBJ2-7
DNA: TGTGCCAGCAGCGTGGGGACTAGCGGGAGTGGGGCCTACGAGCAGTACTTC
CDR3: CASSVGTSGSGAYEQYF

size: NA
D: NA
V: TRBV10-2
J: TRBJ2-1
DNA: TGCGCCAGCACCCTTGCGGCGAACCCCTACAATGAGCAGTTCTTC
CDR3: CASTLAANPYNEQFF

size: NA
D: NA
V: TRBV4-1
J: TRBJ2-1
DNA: TGCGCCAGCAGACCGCCGGGGCCTTACAATGAGCAGTTCTTC
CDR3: CASRPPGPYNEQFF

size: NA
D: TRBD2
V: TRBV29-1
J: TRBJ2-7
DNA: TGCAGCGTGCTTAGGTTGGGTCATTGGGGGCCGACTAGCGGGACTAGCTACGAGCAGTACTTC
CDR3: CSVLRLGHWGPTSGTSYEQYF

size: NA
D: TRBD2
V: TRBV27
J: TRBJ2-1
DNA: TGTGCCAGCAGCCCCATAGCGGGAGGGCACTACAATGAGCAGTTCTTC
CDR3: CASSPIAGGHYNEQFF

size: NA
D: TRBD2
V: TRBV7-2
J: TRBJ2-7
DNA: TGTGCCAGCAGCTCGACTAGCGGGAGTAACTACGAGCAGTACTTC
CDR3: CASSSTSGSNYEQYF

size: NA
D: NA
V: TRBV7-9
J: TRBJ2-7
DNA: TGTGCCAGCAGCTTTACCAACTACGAGCAGTACTTC
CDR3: CASSFTNYEQYF

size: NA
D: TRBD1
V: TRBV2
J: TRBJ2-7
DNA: TGTGCCAGCATTCAGGGACCGGGACAGGGAACCTACGAGCAGTACTTC
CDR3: CASIQGPGQGTYEQYF

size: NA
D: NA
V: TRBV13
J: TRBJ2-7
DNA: TGTGCTTCCGGGGGAAGCCCCTACGAGCAGTACTTC
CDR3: CASGGSPYEQYF

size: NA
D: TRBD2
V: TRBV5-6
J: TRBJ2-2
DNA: TGTGCCAGCAGCTTGGCCGGTCTAGCGGGACCCACCGGGGAGCTGTTTTTT
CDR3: CASSLAGLAGPTGELFF

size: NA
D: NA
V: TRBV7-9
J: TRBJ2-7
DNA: TGTGCCAGCAGCTTGACACAGTTACCCTACGAGCAGTACTTC
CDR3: CASSLTQLPYEQYF

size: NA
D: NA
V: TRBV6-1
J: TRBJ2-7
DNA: TGTGCCAGCAGTGAAGCCTCTGGGACCAGCTCCTACGAGCAGTACTTC
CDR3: CASSEASGTSSYEQYF

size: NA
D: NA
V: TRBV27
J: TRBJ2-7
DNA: TGTGCCAGCAGTCCCCATGGCCCCTCCTACGAGCAGTACTTC
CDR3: CASSPHGPSYEQYF

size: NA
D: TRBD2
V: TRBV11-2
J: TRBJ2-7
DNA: TGTGCCAGCAGCTTTAGCGGGAGGTACGAGCAGTACTTC
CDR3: CASSFSGRYEQYF

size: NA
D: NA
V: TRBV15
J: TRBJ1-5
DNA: TGTGCCACCAGCAGAGAGCGGGGGGCGAATTGGGGAAATGACAATCAGCCCCAGCATTTT
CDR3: CATSRERGANWGNDNQPQHF

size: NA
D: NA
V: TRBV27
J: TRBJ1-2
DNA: TGTGCCAGCAGTTTATCTGCCAAATACTATGGCTACACCTTC
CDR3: CASSLSAKYYGYTF

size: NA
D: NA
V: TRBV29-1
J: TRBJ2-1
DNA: TGCAGCGGCAACGCGGGGAATGAGCAGTTCTTC
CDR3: CSGNAGNEQFF

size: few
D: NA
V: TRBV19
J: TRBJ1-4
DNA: TGTGCCAGTATGCGGGGTGAAAAACTGTTTTTT
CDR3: CASMRGEKLFF

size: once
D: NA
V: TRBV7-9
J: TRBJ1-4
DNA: TGTGCCAGCAGCTGGGTCGACAGCCCAACTAATGAAAAACTGTTTTTT
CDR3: CASSWVDSPTNEKLFF

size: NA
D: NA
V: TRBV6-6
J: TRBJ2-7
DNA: TGTGCCAGCAGCCCCTCGATTCCAGGGTACGAGCAGTACTTC
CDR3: CASSPSIPGYEQYF

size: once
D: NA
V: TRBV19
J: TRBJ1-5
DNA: TGTGCCAGTAGGGCCGGGCAGGGCTACAATCAGCCCCAGCATTTT
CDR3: CASRAGQGYNQPQHF